The 5 T cell receptor beta chains reported below all come from one sample, sequenced in a study of response to subunit inactivated influenza vaccine. TCRdb processed the RT-PCR reads anew with MiXCR; each CDR3 protein has one entry. The profile shows about 570,000 distinct CDR3 sequences, 12% of them singletons. Here the sequenced sample was PBMCs from blood, taken on the day of vaccination. The receptor set was obtained from a man aged 45 to 65 who received an inactivated influenza vaccine.

This clonotype was seen only a few times. The genes are TRBV2 and TRBJ1-4; D remains ambiguous. Germline V lookup: CDR1 SNHLY, CDR2 FYNNEI. Deletions cut 2 bases from V and 11 bases from J, with 18 bases between. The CDR3 is 15 amino acids. CDR3 nucleotide sequence: TGTGCCAGCAGTGAATACCCCGCCGGTATTAGTAAACTGTTTTTT. As protein: CASSEYPAGISKLFF. The full variable domain, in which reference TRBV2 and TRBJ1-4 provide the parts outside the CDR3, is EPEVTQTPSHQVTQMGQEVILRCVPISNHLYFYWYRQILGQKVEFLVSFYNNEISEKSEIFDDQFSVERPDGSNFTLKIRSTKLEDSAMYFCASSEYPAGISKLFFGSGTQLSVL.

This clonotype was observed at least ten times. The chain carries TRBV29-1 and TRBJ2-2, with 11 positions matching TRBD2. The junction had 11 bases not matched to a gene; V was cut back by 4 bases and J by 1 base. The CDR3 sequence is 18 residues long. Germline V lookup: CDR1 SQVTM, CDR2 ANQGSEA. DNA for the CDR3: TGCAGCGTTGTGGATATTAGCGGGAGGGCCGGGAACACCGGGGAGCTGTTTTTT. It codes for CSVVDISGRAGNTGELFF.

This clonotype turned up a few times. The gene calls are TRBV4-2 and TRBJ2-5; D possibly matches TRBD1 or TRBD2 (7 bases each). V was cut by 4 bases and J by 3 bases, with 21 bases left in between. This CDR3 has 17 amino acids. Germline V CDR1 and CDR2: LGHNA, YNFKEQ. DNA for the CDR3: TGTGCCAGCAGCCGTATCCAAAAGGGGGCGGGGGAAGAGACCCAGTACTTC. This translates into CASSRIQKGAGEETQYF.

The rearrangement links TRBV9 to TRBJ2-7; 7 positions match TRBD1. Germline trimming cut 3 bases from V and 2 bases from J; bases unmatched to any gene: 8. The CDR3 length is 15 residues. Germline V gives CDR1 SGDLS, CDR2 YYNGEE. CDR3 in amino acids: CASSAQPGTAYEQYF. CDR3 in DNA: TGTGCCAGCAGCGCGCAACCCGGGACAGCCTACGAGCAGTACTTC. Full variable domain (missing parts from reference TRBV9 and TRBJ2-7): DSGVTQTPKHLITATGQRVTLRCSPRSGDLSVYWYQQSLDQGLQFLIQYYNGEERAKGNILERFSAQQFPDLHSELNLSSLELGDSALYFCASSAQPGTAYEQYFGPGTRLTVT.

This clonotype was counted ten times or more. The CDR3 loop reads CASSLVRGSSPLHF. Here the CDR3 DNA reads TGTGCCAGCAGTTTAGTTCGGGGGAGTTCACCCCTCCACTTT. The chain joins TRBV12-3 or TRBV12-4 to TRBJ1-6, with a possible D match to TRBD1 (5 bases). V shed 1 base and J shed 9 bases, with 10 bases lying between them. The CDR3 has 14 amino acids.